Presented here are 28 T cell receptor beta chains from one specimen sequenced in a study of patients and donors after allogeneic stem cell transplantation (dated by TCRdb to about 2020). The library was built by means of RT-PCR. The run used a NextSeq 550. TCRdb ran its own pipeline on the public reads, namely fastp trimming at Q25 and MiXCR clone calling, and kept in-frame beta chains. Records with the same CDR3 protein are collapsed into one entry carrying the most frequent genes and DNA. The sample data list about a million distinct CDR3 sequences, and 18% of these were observed just once. The ten largest clones add up to 5% to 6.5% of the sample. Sequencing was performed on blood, either unsorted or a sorted T cell fraction (not recorded which). The receptor set was obtained from a human donor who was either an allogeneic HSCT recipient or a stem cell or donor lymphocyte infusion donor (not recorded which). It is not recorded whose cells these are; they may come from a transplant donor.

The rearrangement uses TRBV11-2 and TRBJ1-1; D remains unclear. Germline loops: CDR1 SGHAT, CDR2 FQNNGV. The V gene lost 5 bases and the J gene lost 8 bases, with 9 bases spanning the gap. The CDR3 covers 11 residues. Here the CDR3 reads CASSVLKEAFF. The CDR3 coding sequence is TGTGCCAGCAGCGTATTGAAGGAAGCTTTCTTT.

In its sample, this clonotype was seen many times. This sequence joins TRBV12-3 or TRBV12-4 and TRBJ1-1, with 8 positions matching TRBD1. The CDR3 sequence is 14 residues long. J was trimmed by 5 bases and V by 4 bases; bases with no gene match: 6. DNA for the CDR3: TGTGCCAGCAGTTCTCAGGGGGCGCGGACTGAAGCTTTCTTT. Protein product: CASSSQGARTEAFF.

This clonotype was recorded at least ten times. The chain links TRBV6-5 to TRBJ1-3; D is possibly TRBD1 (6 bases). V gave up 4 bases and J gave up 2 bases, with 12 bases separating them. The CDR3 has 15 amino acids. The germline CDR1 and CDR2 sequences are MNHEY and SVGAGI. This CDR3 reads CASSFSDRAGNTIYF. Here the CDR3 DNA reads TGTGCCAGCAGTTTTTCGGACAGAGCTGGAAACACCATATATTTT.

The chain employs TRBV5-1 and TRBJ2-3, with a weak D call TRBD2 (5 bases). This CDR3 is 16 amino acids long. Deletions cut 4 bases from V and 1 base from J, with 16 bases between. Germline V CDR1 and CDR2: SGHRS, YFSETQ. DNA for the CDR3: TGCGCCAGCAGCCCACAAGGACTGCCCCGCACAGATACGCAGTATTTT. Translation gives CASSPQGLPRTDTQYF.

This chain uses TRBV29-1 with TRBJ2-2, with 10 bases aligning to TRBD2. The CDR3 loop spans 14 amino acids. Germline CDR1 SQVTM, CDR2 ANQGSEA. Trimming took 8 bases from V and 7 from J; bases not matched to a gene: 10. The CDR3 DNA is TGCAGCACCGAGCGGGAGGGCCTGGGCGGGGAGCTGTTTTTT. Translated: CSTEREGLGGELFF.

The gene calls are TRBV18 and TRBJ1-1; D is unresolved. Germline CDR1 is KGHSH and CDR2 is LQKENI. V gave up 3 bases and J gave up 1 base, with 9 bases separating them. The CDR3 is 14 amino acids. CDR3 DNA: TGTGCCAGCTCACCCCAGGCCGGGAACACTGAAGCTTTCTTT. Protein: CASSPQAGNTEAFF.

In its sample, this clonotype was seen a few times. The chain recombines TRBV5-1 with TRBJ2-2; TRBD2 matches 9 bases. This CDR3 is 15 amino acids long. Germline V gene data show CDR1 as SGHRS and CDR2 as YFSETQ. V trimming: 0 bases; J trimming: 7 bases; junction bases outside the gene matches: 4. CDR3 DNA: TGCGCCAGCAGCTTGGCTGCTAGCGGGGTCGGGGAGCTGTTTTTT. Amino acid sequence: CASSLAASGVGELFF.

This chain connects TRBV7-3 to TRBJ2-1; TRBD1 agrees at 9 bases. CDR3 size: 14 residues. Germline trimming cut 5 bases from V and 16 bases from J; bases unmatched to any gene: 15. Per the germline V gene, CDR1 is SGHTA and CDR2 is FQGTGA. CDR3 residues: CASSLGLQGQGRFF. The CDR3 bases are TGTGCCAGCAGCCTCGGACTACAGGGACAGGGAAGATTCTTC.

The chain couples TRBV3-1 to TRBJ2-2; 9 nucleotides match TRBD1. Trimming at V came to 0 bases and at J to 7 bases, leaving 6 bases not matched to a gene. CDR3 size: 16 residues. Germline values: CDR1 LGHDT, CDR2 YNNKEL (reference sequence). CDR3 sequence reads: CASSQELGTGSGELFF. The CDR3 bases are TGTGCCAGCAGCCAAGAGTTGGGGACAGGGAGCGGGGAGCTGTTTTTT.

This clonotype was found a few times. V usage is TRBV6-2 or TRBV6-3 and J usage is TRBJ2-2; possibly TRBD2 for D (6 bases). The CDR3 is made up of 14 amino acids. Germline loops: CDR1 MNHEY, CDR2 SVGEGT. The V gene lost 8 bases and the J gene lost 4 bases, with 14 bases spanning the gap. Written as DNA, the CDR3 is TGTGCCAGCCACATAGCGGTGGGCACCGGGGAGCTGTTTTTT. Translating it yields CASHIAVGTGELFF.

The chain uses TRBV25-1 and TRBJ2-3; D remains ambiguous. V was pared by 0 bases and J by 4 bases, with 8 bases between. CDR1 and CDR2 (germline): MGHDK, SYGVNS. The CDR3 contains 14 residues. CDR3 nucleotide sequence: TGTGCCAGCAGTGAATATAAGGGTGCAGATACGCAGTATTTT. Its translation is CASSEYKGADTQYF. The whole variable domain, filled in from reference TRBV25-1 and TRBJ2-3, reads EADIYQTPRYLVIGTGKKITLECSQTMGHDKMYWYQQDPGMELHLIHYSYGVNSTEKGDLSSESTVSRIRTEHFPLTLESARPSHTSQYLCASSEYKGADTQYFGPGTRLTVL.

The chain links TRBV2 to TRBJ2-2, with 10 bases aligning to TRBD1. The CDR3 totals 15 residues. V dropped 7 bases and J dropped 5; count of bases not matched to a gene: 7. Germline V CDR1 and CDR2: SNHLY, FYNNEI. The CDR3 reads CASINGTGVTGELFF. The DNA of the CDR3 is TGTGCCAGCATTAACGGGACAGGGGTGACCGGGGAGCTGTTTTTT.

This clonotype was counted a few times. The chain has TRBV20-1 and TRBJ2-5; D is unresolved. The germline V and J ends were trimmed by 0 bases and 9 bases, with 5 bases remaining between them. Germline assignment: CDR1 DFQATT and CDR2 SNEGSKA (reference sequence). This CDR3 region has 10 residues. The CDR3 loop is CSARDGSQYF. The CDR3 DNA reads as TGCAGTGCTAGAGACGGTTCCCAGTACTTC.

The genes are TRBV2 and TRBJ2-1, with a possible D match to TRBD2 (6 bases). Germline CDR1 and CDR2: SNHLY and FYNNEI. This CDR3 has 13 residues. Between the trimmed V and J ends, which lost 4 bases and 6 bases, there was a span of 10 bases. The CDR3 DNA reads TGTGCCAGCAGTGTGGAGGGTACCAATGAGCAGTTCTTC. Its translation is CASSVEGTNEQFF.

The chain joins TRBV4-1 to TRBJ2-2, with D unresolved. The length of the CDR3 is 17 residues. V was shortened by 1 base and J by 5 bases, with 17 bases between the two germline ends. Looked up from germline, CDR1 is MGHRA and CDR2 is YSYEKL. In nucleotides, the CDR3 is TGCGCCAGCAGCCAAGTGTCACAGAGTCGTTGGACCGGGGAGCTGTTTTTT. Its protein product is CASSQVSQSRWTGELFF.

V is TRBV2 and J is TRBJ2-3; TRBD2 matches 8 bases. The germline V gene encodes CDR1 SNHLY and CDR2 FYNNEI. The V and J ends lost 1 base and 8 bases, in that order; junction bases with no gene match: 8. CDR3 size: 15 residues. In DNA, the CDR3 is TGTGCCAGCAGTGAAGTGGTGGAGGCGGGAGGTACGCAGTATTTT. Amino acids: CASSEVVEAGGTQYF.

This clonotype was observed many times. The rearrangement links TRBV5-1 to TRBJ2-3; 7 bases agree with TRBD1. Germline CDR1 SGHRS, CDR2 YFSETQ. This CDR3 contains 14 residues. J lost 2 bases, V lost 4 bases, and 4 bases had no gene match. The CDR3: CASSEQGSTDTQYF. The CDR3 DNA reads as TGCGCCAGCAGCGAACAGGGGTCCACAGATACGCAGTATTTT.

This clonotype was detected a few times. The chain combines TRBV6-2 or TRBV6-3 with TRBJ2-1; 7 nucleotides match TRBD1. CDR1 is MNHEY, CDR2 SVGEGT, per germline. This CDR3 comprises 18 residues. J lost 0 bases, V lost 0 bases, and 8 bases had no gene match. For the CDR3, the DNA is TGTGCCAGCAGTTACTCCCCAAGACAGGGCGGCTCCTACAATGAGCAGTTCTTC. This gives the protein CASSYSPRQGGSYNEQFF.

V usage is TRBV20-1 and J usage is TRBJ2-7; perhaps D is TRBD1 or TRBD2 (5 bases each). Trimming shortened V by 7 bases and J by 3 bases, and 19 bases separated the two germline ends. Germline values: CDR1 DFQATT, CDR2 SNEGSKA (reference sequence). The CDR3 length is 14 residues. Here the CDR3 reads CSGLNRDPRYEQYF. CDR3 nucleotide sequence: TGCAGTGGCCTAAACCGGGACCCGCGCTACGAGCAGTACTTC.

The rearrangement uses TRBV5-5 and TRBJ2-1; D is unresolved. The CDR3 consists of 14 residues. V lost 0 bases and J lost 2, with 6 bases in between. Germline assignment: CDR1 SGHKS and CDR2 YYEKEE (reference sequence). CDR3 sequence (DNA): TGTGCCAGCAGCTTGGAGTGGCCCTACAATGAGCAGTTCTTC. It specifies CASSLEWPYNEQFF.

The chain recombines TRBV30 with TRBJ2-7; 8 nucleotides match TRBD1. The germline CDR1 and CDR2 sequences are GTSNPN and SVGIG (reference sequence). V dropped 3 bases and J dropped 3; count of bases not matched to a gene: 13. The CDR3 sequence is 16 residues long. The CDR3 bases are TGTGCCTGGAGCTCCGCTAACAGGGGGAAGGTCTACGAGCAGTACTTC. It encodes CAWSSANRGKVYEQYF.

A few counts support this clonotype. The genes are TRBV5-1 and TRBJ2-1; TRBD2 is a possible D gene (6 bases). Germline CDR1 is SGHRS and CDR2 is YFSETQ. CDR3 length: 16 amino acids. The ends were cut back, 1 base at V and 9 bases at J, with 20 bases in the middle. CDR3 nucleotide sequence: TGCGCCAGCAGCTTGCGGAGGGACTTCCCGGGGCTTGAGCAGTTCTTC. Translation: CASSLRRDFPGLEQFF.

The chain couples TRBV12-3 or TRBV12-4 to TRBJ1-1, with 12 nucleotides matching TRBD1. CDR3 length: 16 amino acids. V dropped 6 bases and J dropped 1; count of bases not matched to a gene: 6. DNA for the CDR3: TGTGCCAGCAGACAGGGACAGGGGGCCTGGAACACTGAAGCTTTCTTT. Its translation is CASRQGQGAWNTEAFF.

This clonotype was detected a few times. In DNA form, the CDR3 reads TGCGCCAGCAGCCAAGGCAAAGAACTAGCTCCCAGCACAGATACGCAGTATTTT. Its translation: CASSQGKELAPSTDTQYF. The V and J genes are TRBV4-1 and TRBJ2-3, with D perhaps matching TRBD2 (6 bases). The germline V gene has CDR1 MGHRA and CDR2 YSYEKL. The CDR3 runs 18 residues. Trimming pared 1 base from V and 0 bases from J, leaving 17 bases between.

Concerning this clonotype: Because the CDR3 is missing its conserved closing phenylalanine or tryptophan, this is likely a read error. V is TRBV7-2 and J is TRBJ2-1; 10 bases match TRBD2. The CDR3 length is 15 residues. CDR1 SGHTA and CDR2 FQGNSA come from the germline V gene. Trimming took 1 base from V and 6 from J; bases not matched to a gene: 3. DNA for the CDR3: TGTGCCAGCAGCTTAGTTGGGACTAGCGTCAATGAGCAGTTCATC. Protein: CASSLVGTSVNEQFI.

This chain joins TRBV20-1 and TRBJ1-3; D unresolved. This CDR3 comprises 11 residues. The germline CDR1 and CDR2 sequences are DFQATT and SNEGSKA (reference sequence). V shed 6 bases and J shed 1 base, with 4 bases lying between them. The DNA for the CDR3 is TGCAGTGCAAGATCTGGAAACACCATATATTTT. Encoded protein: CSARSGNTIYF.

This rearrangement joins TRBV6-1 to TRBJ2-3, with D unresolved. Germline CDR1 and CDR2: MNHNS and SASEGT. The CDR3 loop spans 15 amino acids. V lost 8 bases and J lost 2, with 17 bases in between. The CDR3 nucleotides read TGTGCCAGCTGCTACACGGACGTAAACACAGATACGCAGTATTTT. Its translation: CASCYTDVNTDTQYF.

This clonotype has more than one count but fewer than ten. The V and J genes are TRBV18 and TRBJ1-1; maybe TRBD1 (6 bases). The CDR3 runs 14 residues. Germline V gene sequence: CDR1 KGHSH, CDR2 LQKENI. With 4 bases removed from V and 4 bases from J, the gap between germline ends came to 13 bases. The CDR3 DNA reads as TGTGCCAGCTCACAAATAACAGGGAGCACTGAAGCTTTCTTT. Translating gives CASSQITGSTEAFF.